This T cell receptor beta chain appears in the sequencing data of a study of OX40 agonist ivuxolimab in advanced cancers. Regarding the complete study: The costimulatory receptor OX40 (CD134) was targeted by ivuxolimab, a fully human IgG2 agonistic monoclonal antibody. Intravenous ivuxolimab was administered to patients every 2 weeks at six dose levels: 0.01, 0.1, 0.3, 1.5, 3 and 10 mg/kg. The paper describes the monotherapy dose-escalation part (N = 52 patients) of the phase I trial of ivuxolimab. The point of sequencing TCRbeta in the periphery was to test whether ivuxolimab changed TCR sequence diversity and drove clonal T-cell expansion. Of the roughly 50 dose-escalation patients, hepatocellular carcinoma was present in some 19, melanoma in around 15, renal cell carcinoma in 9 and head and neck cancer in 9. Partial responses occurred in three dose-escalation patients: two with cutaneous melanoma and one with hepatocellular carcinoma. Prior anti-PD-1, anti-PD-L1 or anti-CTLA-4 therapy was permitted, and checkpoint inhibitors had been received by roughly 42% of dose-escalation patients. In the dose-escalation cohort, 82.7% of patients were male, and the mean age was approximately 60 years, with a range of roughly 20 to 80.

V and J are truncated by 5 bases and 7 bases respectively, leaving an intervening sequence of 15 bases. The germline V gene sets CDR1 to SGHAT and CDR2 to FQNNGV. From cysteine to phenylalanine, the CDR3 is 13 amino acids long. The DNA shown is the 39-base CDR3, in frame from base 1. As concerns this clone: There is no known antigen for this receptor. Qualities for individual bases were not recorded, and no much larger clone is one base off.

The trial excluded patients who had a history of autoimmune disease or who were on systemic immunosuppression. Peripheral blood for TCR sequencing was collected from all dose cohorts at baseline, on cycle 4 day 1, and on cycle 7 day 1. The samples were drawn from a first-in-human, open-label, multicenter phase I dose-escalation trial of ivuxolimab. Adults with locally advanced or metastatic melanoma, renal cell carcinoma, hepatocellular carcinoma or head and neck squamous cell carcinoma were enrolled in the trial. CD4+ and CD8+ T cells were sorted separately from peripheral blood before TCR sequencing. To sequence the TCRbeta CDR3 region, genomic DNA was isolated from the sorted cells. TCRbeta CDR3 regions were sequenced using the immunoSEQ Assay. Drawn from immuneACCESS, this table holds only the in-frame rearrangements with V and J called that TCRdb kept. Clones are partly lost; checked studies trace under half to an unresolved V gene and leave the rest unexplained. Present in this sample are tens of thousands of clones, roughly 92% of which were seen just once. The ten largest clonotypes hold 0.44% of the sample.

On the study overall, not on this receptor specifically: After ivuxolimab, expanded clones were on average more numerous among CD8+ T cells than among CD4+ T cells. Which antigens the clonally expanded peripheral T cells were specific for was not determined. At doses from 0.1 to 3.0 mg/kg, clonal expansion was seen in both CD4+ and CD8+ blood T cells between baseline and week 6. Low levels of normalized T-cell clonal expansion were also seen in some nonresponding patients. In partial responders in the 0.1-3.0 mg/kg groups, normalized peripheral clonal expansion was found to be among the lowest, especially among CD8+ T cells.

Recombination connected TRBV11-2 to TRBJ2-7; the D region may be TRBD1 or TRBD2, each matching 5 bases equally. The source is an adult with an advanced solid tumor such as melanoma, head and neck, liver or kidney cancer. The sequencing used CD4+ or CD8+ T cells sorted from blood, collected in a trial of the OX40 agonist ivuxolimab. CDR3 region: CASSPGPLREQYF. The bases read TGTGCCAGCAGCCCGGGGCCCCTGAGGGAGCAGTACTTC.